The clone carrying this TCR beta chain showed up just once. The antigen remains unidentified. This sample also contains other DNA sequences that code for the same CDR3. Prior to sequencing, the ViraFEST assay stimulated PBMC with viral peptide pools, which expanded the antigen-specific CD4+ T cells. Researchers isolated CD4+ T cells once less than 13 days of culture had elapsed. This person caught SARS-CoV-2 sometime from March to December 2020, and PCR testing confirmed the infection. In the cultures, half the medium was exchanged for IL-2 medium on days 3 and 7. This specimen comes from a study of vaccination effects on CD4 cells after COVID-19. Study in general: The study obtained samples from a couple of convalescent patients 16 days and one week before vaccination. General study findings and limits: In convalescent patients, vaccine-induced clones largely differed from infection-induced clones.

The assay was immunoSEQ multiplex PCR, and TCRdb's table has in-frame clones only and misses some. The sample lists roughly 45,000 clones, 75% occurring once. The V and J ends lost 5 bases and 4 bases, in that order; junction bases with no gene match: 8. CDR1 is SEHNR, CDR2 FQNEAQ, per germline (reference sequence). The CDR3 loop spans 14 amino acids. The chain employs TRBV7-9 and TRBJ2-7, with 7 nucleotides matching TRBD2. This TCR was recovered from a human donor who had a prior SARS-CoV-2 infection. Sequencing used CD4+ T cells from PBMCs cultured with a peptide pool, obtained before COVID-19 vaccination. CDR3 nucleotide sequence: TGTGCCAGCAGCCTCGGAGGACTAGGTTACGAGCAGTACTTC. Encoded protein: CASSLGGLGYEQYF.